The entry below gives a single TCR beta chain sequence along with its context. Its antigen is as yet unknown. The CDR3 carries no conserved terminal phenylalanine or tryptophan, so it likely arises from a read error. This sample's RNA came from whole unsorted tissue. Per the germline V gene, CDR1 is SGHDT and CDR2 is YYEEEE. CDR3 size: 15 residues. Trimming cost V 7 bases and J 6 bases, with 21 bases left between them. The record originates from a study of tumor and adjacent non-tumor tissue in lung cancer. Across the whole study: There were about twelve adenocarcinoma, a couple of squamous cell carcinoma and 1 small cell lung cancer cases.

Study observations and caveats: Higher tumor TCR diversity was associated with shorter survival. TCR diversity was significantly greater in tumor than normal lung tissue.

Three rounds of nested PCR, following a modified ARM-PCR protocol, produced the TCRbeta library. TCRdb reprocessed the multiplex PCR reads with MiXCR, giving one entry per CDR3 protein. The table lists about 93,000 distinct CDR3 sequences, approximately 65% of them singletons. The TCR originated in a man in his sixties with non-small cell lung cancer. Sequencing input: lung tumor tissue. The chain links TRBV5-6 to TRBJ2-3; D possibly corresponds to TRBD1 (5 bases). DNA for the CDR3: TGTGCCAGCGGCATGGGGCTGGGAATGTCTGATACGCAGTATTTG. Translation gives CASGMGLGMSDTQYL.